Sample share makes the clone carrying this T cell receptor beta chain medium-sized. Mouse gene names apply. The read comes to an end 1 residue before the CDR3 does, leaving the germline J gene to fill in the end. This table comes from immunoSEQ multiplex PCR, and its TCRdb copy is limited to in-frame clones, with some not included. The sample has approximately 2,800 clones; 43% are singletons. Noted time point: mouse harvest day 14 after allogeneic transplant. Each mouse received 10^7 T-cell-depleted marrow cells plus 10^6 splenic CD5+ T cells by tail vein. This record comes from a study of tissue T cells after allogeneic stem cell transplantation. V dropped 4 bases and J dropped 1 base, with 7 bases sitting between them. Germline V gives CDR1 KGHPV, CDR2 FQNQEV (reference sequence). This CDR3 is 14 amino acids long.

The sample was gut tissue. This receptor was identified in a female BALB/c mouse given C57BL/6 T cells with graft-versus-host disease after an allogeneic hematopoietic cell transplant. The genes are TRBV26 and TRBJ1-4; tentatively, D is TRBD1 (6 bases). CDR3 amino acids: CASSPTGSNERLFF. The covered CDR3 bases are TGTGCCAGCAGTCCGACAGGTTCCAACGAAAGATTATTT.